The clone carrying this T cell receptor beta chain appeared a single time. TCRdb keeps only in-frame clones here, not all; method: immunoSEQ multiplex PCR. The top ten clones hold 9.5% to 12% of a sample with about 280,000 clones, 75% to 90% of them seen once. This sample is part of a study of blood T cell repertoires in COVID-19. The overall study: Sites across the United States, Italy and Spain contributed samples from acute and convalescent COVID-19.

CDR3 length: 16 residues. Germline CDR1 reads LNHDA; CDR2 reads SQIVND (reference sequence). The trim removed 5 bases at V and 1 base at J, leaving 7 bases unmatched. The V call is TRBV19, the J call TRBJ2-1, with 8 bases fitting TRBD1. Sequencing used peripheral blood. The TCR sequence derives from a woman aged 70-85 years with acute or convalescent COVID-19. CDR3 bases: TGTGCCAGTAGTCGGGGTGACAGGGGATCCTACAATGAGCAGTTCTTC. It specifies CASSRGDRGSYNEQFF. The complete variable domain, with remaining parts taken from reference TRBV19 and TRBJ2-1, reads DGGITQSPKYLFRKEGQNVTLSCEQNLNHDAMYWYRQDPGQGLRLIYYSQIVNDFQKGDIAEGYSVSREKKESFPLTVTSAQKNPTAFYLCASSRGDRGSYNEQFFGPGTRLTVL.